Listed below are T cell receptor beta chains from one sample, sequenced in a study of identifying expanded T cells in peripheral blood. Profiling relied on immunoSEQ multiplex PCR, and the TCRdb table lists in-frame clones only, not all of them. The sample consists of about 82,000 clones, 70% to 90% of them appearing once. The sample taken for sequencing was blood. The source is a person aged 18 to 75 in good health. Each CDR3 is given with its conserved first and last residue. A D gene is named only where the DNA matches it firmly. Some rows have no size entry. The others give once, few or many, or a class for an expanded clone.

v_gene: TRBV5-5; abundance: NA; d_gene: NA; j_gene: TRBJ2-6; CDR3nt: TGTGCCAGCAGCTTGGTGTCTGGGGCCAACGTCCTGACTTTC; CDR3aa: CASSLVSGANVLTF
v_gene: TRBV9; abundance: NA; d_gene: NA; j_gene: TRBJ2-1; CDR3nt: TGTGCCAGCAGCGCCGGCGGGCAGGGTTACAATGAGCAGTTCTTC; CDR3aa: CASSAGGQGYNEQFF
v_gene: TRBV7-7; abundance: NA; d_gene: NA; j_gene: TRBJ2-3; CDR3nt: TGTGCCAGCAGCACCGGGACTGCCCCTACAGATACGCAGTATTTT; CDR3aa: CASSTGTAPTDTQYF
v_gene: TRBV6-5; abundance: NA; d_gene: NA; j_gene: TRBJ1-3; CDR3nt: TGTGCCAGCAGTTACAGGGCAGTCTCTGGAAACACCATATATTTT; CDR3aa: CASSYRAVSGNTIYF
v_gene: TRBV15; abundance: NA; d_gene: NA; j_gene: TRBJ1-5; CDR3nt: TGTGCCACCAGCAGCTTAGACCTTAGCAATCAGCCCCAGCATTTT; CDR3aa: CATSSLDLSNQPQHF
v_gene: TRBV2; abundance: NA; d_gene: TRBD1; j_gene: TRBJ1-4; CDR3nt: TGTGCCAGCAGTGCAGGACAGGGGACAACTAATGAAAAACTGTTTTTT; CDR3aa: CASSAGQGTTNEKLFF
v_gene: TRBV7-9; abundance: NA; d_gene: NA; j_gene: TRBJ1-1; CDR3nt: TGTGCCAGCAGCTTACAGGCCATGAACACTGAAGCTTTCTTT; CDR3aa: CASSLQAMNTEAFF
v_gene: TRBV5-1; abundance: NA; d_gene: NA; j_gene: TRBJ2-2; CDR3nt: TGCGCCAGCAGCTCGTCGATAGGGGAGACCGGGGAGCTGTTTTTT; CDR3aa: CASSSSIGETGELFF
v_gene: TRBV4-2; abundance: NA; d_gene: TRBD1; j_gene: TRBJ1-5; CDR3nt: TGTGCCAGCAGCCAAGGGGACAGTATTCCTCAGCCCCAGCATTTT; CDR3aa: CASSQGDSIPQPQHF
v_gene: TRBV7-9; abundance: NA; d_gene: TRBD1; j_gene: TRBJ1-5; CDR3nt: TGTGCCAGCAGCTCGGGACAGGGGATTAGGCAGCCCCAGCATTTT; CDR3aa: CASSSGQGIRQPQHF
v_gene: TRBV5-1; abundance: NA; d_gene: TRBD2; j_gene: TRBJ2-1; CDR3nt: TGCGCCAGCAGCCCCGGACTAGCGGGGGGGCCTAGTAATGAGCAGTTCTTC; CDR3aa: CASSPGLAGGPSNEQFF
v_gene: TRBV7-3; abundance: NA; d_gene: TRBD2; j_gene: TRBJ2-3; CDR3nt: TGTGCCAGCAGCTTAACGGTTGCGGGAGTTGTGACAGATACGCAGTATTTT; CDR3aa: CASSLTVAGVVTDTQYF
v_gene: TRBV6-5; abundance: few; d_gene: NA; j_gene: TRBJ2-1; CDR3nt: TGTGCCAGCAGTCTTAGGGACCCGAACAACAATGAGCAGTTCTTC; CDR3aa: CASSLRDPNNNEQFF
v_gene: TRBV9; abundance: once; d_gene: TRBD1; j_gene: TRBJ2-2; CDR3nt: TGTGCCAGCAGCCCTCCCGGGACAGGGCGCACCGGGGAGCTGTTTTTT; CDR3aa: CASSPPGTGRTGELFF
v_gene: TRBV5-5; abundance: NA; d_gene: NA; j_gene: TRBJ2-2; CDR3nt: TGTGCCAGCAGCTTGTTAGGACAGTCCACCGGGGAGCTGTTTTTT; CDR3aa: CASSLLGQSTGELFF
v_gene: TRBV6-5; abundance: NA; d_gene: TRBD1; j_gene: TRBJ1-1; CDR3nt: TGTGCCAGCAGTTACCGGGGCAGGGGGACTGAAGCTTTCTTT; CDR3aa: CASSYRGRGTEAFF
v_gene: TRBV23-1; abundance: NA; d_gene: NA; j_gene: TRBJ2-5; CDR3nt: TGCGCCAGCAGGTGGGATAGAGAATTCCGCAAGTGGCAAGAGACCCAGTACTTC; CDR3aa: CASRWDREFRKWQETQYF
v_gene: TRBV5-1; abundance: once; d_gene: TRBD2; j_gene: TRBJ2-7; CDR3nt: TGCGCCAGCAGCTTGGTAGCGGGCGGCTACGAGCAGTACTTC; CDR3aa: CASSLVAGGYEQYF
v_gene: TRBV19; abundance: NA; d_gene: NA; j_gene: TRBJ1-2; CDR3nt: TGTGCCAGTAGTCAGATAGGGGGGTCGGATGGCTACACCTTC; CDR3aa: CASSQIGGSDGYTF
v_gene: TRBV2; abundance: NA; d_gene: NA; j_gene: TRBJ1-2; CDR3nt: TGTGCCAGCAGTTTTAGGGCAACCGGCTACACCTTC; CDR3aa: CASSFRATGYTF
v_gene: TRBV7-3; abundance: NA; d_gene: NA; j_gene: TRBJ2-2; CDR3nt: TGTGCCTCCGGTTCAGCGAACACCGGGGAGCTGTTTTTT; CDR3aa: CASGSANTGELFF
v_gene: TRBV12-2; abundance: NA; d_gene: NA; j_gene: TRBJ1-5; CDR3nt: TGTGCAAGTCGCTTAGTTCGCAGGGTTAAGAGCAATCAGCCCCAGCATTTT; CDR3aa: CASRLVRRVKSNQPQHF
v_gene: TRBV5-1; abundance: NA; d_gene: NA; j_gene: TRBJ1-6; CDR3nt: TGCGCCAGCAGCTTGGCGAAAGGGGATAAAGGCTTTAATTCACCCCTCCACTTT; CDR3aa: CASSLAKGDKGFNSPLHF
v_gene: TRBV5-1; abundance: NA; d_gene: TRBD1; j_gene: TRBJ1-2; CDR3nt: TGCGCCAGCAGTTTCTCCGGGACAGACCTCTATGGCTACACCTTC; CDR3aa: CASSFSGTDLYGYTF
v_gene: TRBV30; abundance: NA; d_gene: NA; j_gene: TRBJ2-1; CDR3nt: TGTGCCTGGAGTGTCAGGCAGGGGCGCAATGAGCAGTTCTTC; CDR3aa: CAWSVRQGRNEQFF
v_gene: TRBV5-1; abundance: NA; d_gene: NA; j_gene: TRBJ2-6; CDR3nt: TGCGCCAGCAGCTTGGCCGATTCAGGGGCCAACGTCCTGACTTTC; CDR3aa: CASSLADSGANVLTF
v_gene: TRBV18; abundance: NA; d_gene: NA; j_gene: TRBJ2-5; CDR3nt: TGTGCCAGCTCACCGGGCCCCGAAGAGACCCAGTACTTC; CDR3aa: CASSPGPEETQYF
v_gene: TRBV19; abundance: NA; d_gene: NA; j_gene: TRBJ2-2; CDR3nt: TGTGCCAGTCAGCCAGGCGTAAACACCGGGGAGCTGTTTTTT; CDR3aa: CASQPGVNTGELFF